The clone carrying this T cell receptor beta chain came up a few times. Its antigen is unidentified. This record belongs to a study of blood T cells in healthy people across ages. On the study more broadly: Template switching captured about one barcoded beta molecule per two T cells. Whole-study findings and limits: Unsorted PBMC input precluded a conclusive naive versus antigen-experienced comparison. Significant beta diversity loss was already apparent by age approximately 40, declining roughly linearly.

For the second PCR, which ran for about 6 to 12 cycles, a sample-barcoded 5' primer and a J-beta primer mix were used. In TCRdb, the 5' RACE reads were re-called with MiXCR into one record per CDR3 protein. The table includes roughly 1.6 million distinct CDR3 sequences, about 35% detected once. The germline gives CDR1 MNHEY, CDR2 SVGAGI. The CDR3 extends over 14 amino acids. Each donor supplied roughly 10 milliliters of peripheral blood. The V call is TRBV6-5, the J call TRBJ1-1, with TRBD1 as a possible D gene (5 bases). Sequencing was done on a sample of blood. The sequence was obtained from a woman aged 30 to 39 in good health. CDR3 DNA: TGTGCAACGGGGAGGGACGGTTCGTACACTGAAGCTTTCTTT. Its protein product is CATGRDGSYTEAFF.